This T cell receptor beta chain was profiled in a study of T-cell memory formation after mild COVID-19. TCRdb re-analysed the 5' RACE reads in MiXCR, keeping a single row per CDR3 protein. The sample carries hundreds of thousands of distinct CDR3 sequences, around 17% recorded once. This CDR3 is built from 15 residues. V shed 2 bases and J 1 base; nucleotides not matched to a gene: 6. The V gene's germline CDR1 is SQVTM and CDR2 ANQGSEA. The specimen sequenced was PBMCs or a T cell subset sorted from them (not recorded which). The chain has TRBV29-1 and TRBJ2-5, with 8 nucleotides matching TRBD1. This clonotype was obtained from an adult woman who had mild COVID-19 (a few samples of this study predate the infection). Cell type and time point are not known. CDR3 bases: TGCAGCGTTGAACCAGGGACAGGTCTCCAAGAGACCCAGTACTTC. Protein sequence: CSVEPGTGLQETQYF.